Presented here are 6 T cell receptor beta chains from one specimen sequenced in a study of identical twins. TCRdb independently ran MiXCR on the 5' RACE reads; one entry per CDR3 protein. The table includes around 550,000 distinct CDR3 sequences, 13% to 15% detected once. The sample was also linked to a second study, of yellow fever vaccine responses in identical twins.

Sequenced: CD4+ T cells sorted from blood. These receptors all stem from a woman younger than 35 in good health.

This sequence joins TRBV20-1 and TRBJ2-2; D might be TRBD2 (5 bases). This CDR3 is 14 amino acids long. The germline gives CDR1 DFQATT, CDR2 SNEGSKA (reference sequence). Here the CDR3 reads CREAEFGTTGELFF. CDR3 coding DNA: TGCAGGGAAGCGGAGTTCGGTACCACCGGGGAGCTGTTTTTT.

This clonotype has more than one count but fewer than ten. The gene calls are TRBV20-1 and TRBJ2-7; D may match TRBD1 or TRBD2 (6 bases each). Trimming left V 1 base short and J 0 bases short, with 25 bases between. Germline CDR1 reads DFQATT; CDR2 reads SNEGSKA (reference sequence). The CDR3 sequence is 19 residues long. The CDR3 loop reads CSARGPKHRGRRVSYEQYF. CDR3 DNA: TGCAGTGCTAGAGGCCCCAAGCACCGGGGGCGGCGGGTCTCCTACGAGCAGTACTTC.

The genes are TRBV3-1 and TRBJ1-5; D not resolved. The V end was cut by 0 bases, the J end by 2 bases, with 8 bases between. CDR3 length: 15 residues. CDR1 is LGHDT and CDR2 is YNNKEL in the germline V gene (reference sequence). The CDR3 DNA reads as TGTGCCAGCAGCCAAGATTTGTCAGGCAATCAGCCCCAGCATTTT. It encodes CASSQDLSGNQPQHF.

This clonotype was counted at least ten times. Germline and junction disagree at one end, which may indicate a read error. This sequence joins TRBV5-1 and TRBJ2-1; 11 nucleotides agree with TRBD2. The CDR3 has 15 amino acids. Per the germline V gene, CDR1 is SGHRS and CDR2 is YFSETQ. The CDR3 region has the DNA TGTGCCAGCAGCCCGGGACTAGCGGCCTACAATGAGCAGTTCTTC. It codes for CASSPGLAAYNEQFF.

The chain couples TRBV7-2 to TRBJ2-7; 8 nucleotides agree with TRBD1. With 1 base clipped from V and 7 bases from J, the junction kept 3 bases outside the gene matches. The germline V gene encodes CDR1 SGHTA and CDR2 FQGNSA. There are 13 residues in the CDR3. The CDR3 is CASSLGDRMEQYV. The CDR3 nucleotides are TGTGCCAGCAGCTTAGGGGACAGGATGGAGCAGTACGTC.

This clonotype was seen only a few times. The chain links TRBV20-1 to TRBJ2-1, with 11 bases matching TRBD2. Germline V CDR1 and CDR2: DFQATT, SNEGSKA (reference sequence). After removal of 4 bases from V and 4 bases from J, the junction contained 9 bases not matched to a gene. This CDR3 has 16 residues. The CDR3 protein is CSATASGGSRYNEQFF. The CDR3 DNA reads as TGCAGTGCTACCGCTAGCGGGGGGTCCCGATACAATGAGCAGTTCTTC.